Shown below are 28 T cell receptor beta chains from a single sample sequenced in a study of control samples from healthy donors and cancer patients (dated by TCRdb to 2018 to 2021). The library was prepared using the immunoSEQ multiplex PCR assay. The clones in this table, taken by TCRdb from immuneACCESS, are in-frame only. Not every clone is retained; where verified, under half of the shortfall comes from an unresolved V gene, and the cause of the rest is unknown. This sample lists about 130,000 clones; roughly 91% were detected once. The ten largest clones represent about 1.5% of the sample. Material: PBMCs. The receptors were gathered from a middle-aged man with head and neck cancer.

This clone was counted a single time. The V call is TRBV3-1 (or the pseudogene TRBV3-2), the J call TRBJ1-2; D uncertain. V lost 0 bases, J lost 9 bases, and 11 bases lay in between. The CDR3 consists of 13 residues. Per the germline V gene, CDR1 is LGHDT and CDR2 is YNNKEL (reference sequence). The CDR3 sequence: CASSQEPSRRYTF. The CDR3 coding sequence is TGTGCCAGCAGCCAAGAGCCGAGCAGGCGCTACACCTTC.

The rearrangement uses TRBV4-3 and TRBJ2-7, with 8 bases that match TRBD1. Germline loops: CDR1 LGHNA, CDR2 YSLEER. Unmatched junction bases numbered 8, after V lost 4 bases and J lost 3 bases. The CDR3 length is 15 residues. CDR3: CASSRMRTGGYEQYF. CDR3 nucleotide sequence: TGCGCCAGCAGCCGAATGCGTACAGGGGGCTACGAGCAGTACTTC.

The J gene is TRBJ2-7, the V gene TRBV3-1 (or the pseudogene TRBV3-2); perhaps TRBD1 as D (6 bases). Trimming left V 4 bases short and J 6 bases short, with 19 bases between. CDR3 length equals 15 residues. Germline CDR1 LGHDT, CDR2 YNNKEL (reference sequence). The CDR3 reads CASSRLAGTGTEQYF. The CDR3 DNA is TGTGCCAGCAGCCGATTGGCCGGCACAGGGACCGAGCAGTACTTC.

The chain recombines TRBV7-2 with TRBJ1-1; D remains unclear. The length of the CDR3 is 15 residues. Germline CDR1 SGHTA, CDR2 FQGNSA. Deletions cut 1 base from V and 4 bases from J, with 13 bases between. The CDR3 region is CASSLVSGVGTEAFF. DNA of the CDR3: TGTGCCAGCAGCTTAGTGAGCGGGGTAGGCACTGAAGCTTTCTTT.

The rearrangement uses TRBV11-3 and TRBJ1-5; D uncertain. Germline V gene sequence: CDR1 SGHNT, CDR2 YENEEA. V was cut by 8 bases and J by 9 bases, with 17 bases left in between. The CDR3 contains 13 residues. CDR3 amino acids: CASRPGPYVPQHF. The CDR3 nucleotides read TGTGCCAGCCGTCCAGGCCCGTACGTGCCCCAGCATTTT.

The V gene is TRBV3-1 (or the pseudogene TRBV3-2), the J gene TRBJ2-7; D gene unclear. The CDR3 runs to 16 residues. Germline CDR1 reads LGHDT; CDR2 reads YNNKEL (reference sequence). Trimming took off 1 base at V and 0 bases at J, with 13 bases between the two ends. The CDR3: CASSQASSPSSYEQYF. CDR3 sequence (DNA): TGTGCCAGCAGCCAAGCATCCAGCCCGAGCTCCTACGAGCAGTACTTC.

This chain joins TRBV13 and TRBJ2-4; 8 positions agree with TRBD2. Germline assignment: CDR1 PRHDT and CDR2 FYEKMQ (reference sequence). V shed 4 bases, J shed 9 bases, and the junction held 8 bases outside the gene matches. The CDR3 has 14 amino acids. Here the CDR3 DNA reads TGTGCCAGCAGCTCTCGGGGGGGCATGGGCATTCAGTACTTC. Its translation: CASSSRGGMGIQYF.

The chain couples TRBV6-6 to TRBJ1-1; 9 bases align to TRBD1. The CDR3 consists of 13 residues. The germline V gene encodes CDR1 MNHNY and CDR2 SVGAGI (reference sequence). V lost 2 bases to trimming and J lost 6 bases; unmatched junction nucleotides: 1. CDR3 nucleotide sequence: TGTGCCAGCAGTTACGACAGGGGGGCTGAAGCTTTCTTT. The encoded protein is CASSYDRGAEAFF.

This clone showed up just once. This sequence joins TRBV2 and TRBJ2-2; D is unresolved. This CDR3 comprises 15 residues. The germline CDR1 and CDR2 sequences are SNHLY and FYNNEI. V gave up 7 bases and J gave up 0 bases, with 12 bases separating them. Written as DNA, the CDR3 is TGTGCCAGCAATCGTGGCTTCTCGAACACCGGGGAGCTGTTTTTT. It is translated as CASNRGFSNTGELFF.

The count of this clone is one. In DNA, the CDR3 is TGTGCCAGCAGCTTAGGCAGGGGCGAGCAGTACTTC. Its protein product is CASSLGRGEQYF. The chain is built from TRBV13 and TRBJ2-7, with D perhaps matching TRBD1 (6 bases). The CDR3 is made up of 12 amino acids. Deletions cut 0 bases from V and 6 bases from J, with 6 bases between. Germline CDR1 is PRHDT and CDR2 is FYEKMQ (reference sequence).

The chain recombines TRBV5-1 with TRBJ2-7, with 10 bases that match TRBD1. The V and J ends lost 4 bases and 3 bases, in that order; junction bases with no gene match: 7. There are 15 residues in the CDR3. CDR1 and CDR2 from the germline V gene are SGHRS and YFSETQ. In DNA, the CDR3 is TGCGCCAGCAGCGGGGCCCGGACAGGGGGCTACGAGCAGTACTTC. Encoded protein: CASSGARTGGYEQYF.

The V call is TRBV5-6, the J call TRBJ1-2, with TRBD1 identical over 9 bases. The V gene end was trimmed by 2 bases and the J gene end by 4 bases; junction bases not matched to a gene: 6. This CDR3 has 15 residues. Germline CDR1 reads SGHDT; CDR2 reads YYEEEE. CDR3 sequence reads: CASSFGDRARYGYTF. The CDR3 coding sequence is TGTGCCAGCAGCTTCGGGGACAGGGCCCGCTATGGCTACACCTTC.

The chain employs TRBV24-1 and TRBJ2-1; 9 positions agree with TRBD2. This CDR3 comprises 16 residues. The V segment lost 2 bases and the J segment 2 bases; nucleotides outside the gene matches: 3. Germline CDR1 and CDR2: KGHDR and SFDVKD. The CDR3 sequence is CATSDSKRGAYNEQFF. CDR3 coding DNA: TGTGCCACCAGTGATTCGAAGCGGGGGGCCTACAATGAGCAGTTCTTC.

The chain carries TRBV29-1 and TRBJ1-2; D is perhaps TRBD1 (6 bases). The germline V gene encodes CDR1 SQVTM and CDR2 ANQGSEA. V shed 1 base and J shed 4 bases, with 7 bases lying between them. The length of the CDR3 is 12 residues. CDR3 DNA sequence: TGCAGCGTTGAAGCAGGGGCCTATGGCTACACCTTC. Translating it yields CSVEAGAYGYTF.

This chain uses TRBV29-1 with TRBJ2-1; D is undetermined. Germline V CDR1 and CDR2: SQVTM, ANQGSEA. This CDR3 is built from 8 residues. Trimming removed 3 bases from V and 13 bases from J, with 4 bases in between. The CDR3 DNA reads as TGCAGCGTTGAGGGACAGTTCTTC. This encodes CSVEGQFF.

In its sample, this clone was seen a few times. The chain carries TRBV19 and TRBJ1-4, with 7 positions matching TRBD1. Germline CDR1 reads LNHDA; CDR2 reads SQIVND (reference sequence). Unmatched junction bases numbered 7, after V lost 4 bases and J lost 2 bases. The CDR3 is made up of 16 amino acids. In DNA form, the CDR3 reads TGTGCCAGTAGTACAGGACAGGCCCGCACTAATGAAAAACTGTTTTTT. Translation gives CASSTGQARTNEKLFF.

In nucleotides, the CDR3 is TGCAGTGCTGATCTACCTAATGAGCAGTTCTTC. Residues: CSADLPNEQFF. The chain combines TRBV20-1 with TRBJ2-1; D ambiguous. Germline assignment: CDR1 DFQATT and CDR2 SNEGSKA (reference sequence). The ends were cut back, 5 bases at V and 7 bases at J, with 9 bases in the middle. The CDR3 runs to 11 residues.

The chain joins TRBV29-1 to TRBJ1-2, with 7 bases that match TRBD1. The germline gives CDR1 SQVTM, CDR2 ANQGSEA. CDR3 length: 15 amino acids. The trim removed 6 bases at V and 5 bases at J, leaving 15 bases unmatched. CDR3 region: CSVWANRDRTYGYTF. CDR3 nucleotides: TGCAGCGTGTGGGCAAACCGGGACAGAACTTATGGCTACACCTTC.

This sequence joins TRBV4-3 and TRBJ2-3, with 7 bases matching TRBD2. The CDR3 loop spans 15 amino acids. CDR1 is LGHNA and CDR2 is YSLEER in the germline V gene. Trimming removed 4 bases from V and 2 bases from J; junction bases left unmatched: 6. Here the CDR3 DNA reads TGCGCCAGCAGCCGCCGACTAGCAGCCACAGATACGCAGTATTTT. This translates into CASSRRLAATDTQYF.

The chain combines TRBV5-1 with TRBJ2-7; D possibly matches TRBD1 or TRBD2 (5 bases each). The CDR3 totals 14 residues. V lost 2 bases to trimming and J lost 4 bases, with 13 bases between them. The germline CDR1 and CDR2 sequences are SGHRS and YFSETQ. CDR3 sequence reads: CASSFEGSMYEQYF. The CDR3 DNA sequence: TGCGCCAGCAGCTTTGAGGGGTCCATGTACGAGCAGTACTTC.

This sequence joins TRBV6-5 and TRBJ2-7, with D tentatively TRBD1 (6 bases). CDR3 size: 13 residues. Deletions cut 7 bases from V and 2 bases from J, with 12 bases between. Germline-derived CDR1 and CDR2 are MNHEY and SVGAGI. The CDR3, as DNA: TGTGCCAGCAAAAGAGGACAGACCTACGAGCAGTACTTC. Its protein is CASKRGQTYEQYF.

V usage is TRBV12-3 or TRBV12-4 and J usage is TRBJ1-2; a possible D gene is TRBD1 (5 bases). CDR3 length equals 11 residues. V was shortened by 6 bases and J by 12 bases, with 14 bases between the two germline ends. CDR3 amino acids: CASRGGARNTF. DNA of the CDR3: TGTGCCAGCAGGGGCGGGGCGCGGAACACCTTC.

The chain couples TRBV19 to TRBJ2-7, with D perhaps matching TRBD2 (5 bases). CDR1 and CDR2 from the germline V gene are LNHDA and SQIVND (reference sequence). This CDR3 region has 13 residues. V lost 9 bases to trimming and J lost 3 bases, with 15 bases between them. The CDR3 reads CASGINGNYEQYF. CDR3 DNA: TGTGCCAGCGGGATTAATGGGAACTACGAGCAGTACTTC.

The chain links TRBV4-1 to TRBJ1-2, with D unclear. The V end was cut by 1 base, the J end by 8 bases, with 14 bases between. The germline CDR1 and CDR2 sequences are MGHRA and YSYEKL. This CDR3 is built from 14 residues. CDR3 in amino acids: CASSQGAQIEGYTF. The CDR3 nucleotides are TGCGCCAGCAGCCAAGGGGCACAGATAGAGGGCTACACCTTC.

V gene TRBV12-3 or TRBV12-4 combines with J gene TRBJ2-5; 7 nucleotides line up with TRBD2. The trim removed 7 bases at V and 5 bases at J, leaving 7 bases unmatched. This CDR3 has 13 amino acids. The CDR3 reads CASTRTRRETQYF. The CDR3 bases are TGTGCCAGCACCCGGACTAGGAGGGAGACCCAGTACTTC.

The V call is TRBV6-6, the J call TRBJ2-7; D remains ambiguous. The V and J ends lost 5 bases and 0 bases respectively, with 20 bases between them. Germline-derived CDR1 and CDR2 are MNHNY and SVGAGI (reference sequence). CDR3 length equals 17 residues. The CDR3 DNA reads TGTGCCAGCAGTCAGTCAACGTCGACCCTTAGCTCCTACGAGCAGTACTTC. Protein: CASSQSTSTLSSYEQYF.

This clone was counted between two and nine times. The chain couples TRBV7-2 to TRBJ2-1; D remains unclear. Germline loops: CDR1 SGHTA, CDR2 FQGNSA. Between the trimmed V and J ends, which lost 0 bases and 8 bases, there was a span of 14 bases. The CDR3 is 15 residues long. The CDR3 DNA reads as TGTGCCAGCAGCTTAGCGGACGGCCGCATCGATGAGCAGTTCTTC. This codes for CASSLADGRIDEQFF. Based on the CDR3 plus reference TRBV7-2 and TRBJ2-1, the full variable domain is GAGVSQSPSNKVTEKGKDVELRCDPISGHTALYWYRQSLGQGLEFLIYFQGNSAPDKSGLPSDRFSAERTGGSVSTLTIQRTQQEDSAVYLCASSLADGRIDEQFFGPGTRLTVL.

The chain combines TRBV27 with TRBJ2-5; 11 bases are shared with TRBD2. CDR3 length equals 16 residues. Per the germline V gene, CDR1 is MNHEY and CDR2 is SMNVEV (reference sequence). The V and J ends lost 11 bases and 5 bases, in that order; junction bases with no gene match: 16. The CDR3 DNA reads TGTGCCGTACTAGCGGGGGTGTTGTCTGTAGCGGAGACCCAGTACTTC. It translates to CAVLAGVLSVAETQYF.